Sequencing of this TCR beta chain was carried out in a study of blood T cell repertoires in COVID-19. The CDR3 contains 15 residues. In germline, CDR1 is SGDLS, CDR2 YYNGEE. V gave up 4 bases and J gave up 9 bases, with 20 bases separating them. The assay was immunoSEQ multiplex PCR, and TCRdb's table has in-frame clones only and misses some. There are 200,000 to 250,000 clones in the sample; approximately 91% occur only once, and roughly 6.5% lies in the top ten. The chain links TRBV9 to TRBJ2-1; a possible D gene is TRBD2 (5 bases). Material: peripheral blood. The receptor was isolated from a man aged 60-69 years who had recovered from COVID-19. CDR3 DNA sequence: TGTGCCAGCAGCTTTGGACTGCCCCTCCTCAGTGAGCAGTTCTTC. Translation gives CASSFGLPLLSEQFF.